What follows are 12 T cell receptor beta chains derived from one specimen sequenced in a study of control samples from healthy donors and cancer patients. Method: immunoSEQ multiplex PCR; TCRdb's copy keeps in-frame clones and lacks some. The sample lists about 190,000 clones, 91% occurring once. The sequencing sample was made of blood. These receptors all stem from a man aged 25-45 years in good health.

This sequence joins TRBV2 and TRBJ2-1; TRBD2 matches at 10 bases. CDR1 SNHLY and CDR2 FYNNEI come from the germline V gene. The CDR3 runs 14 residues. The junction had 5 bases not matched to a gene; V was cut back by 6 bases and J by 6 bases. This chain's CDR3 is CASRGTSDTNEQFF. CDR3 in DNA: TGTGCCAGCAGAGGGACTAGCGACACCAATGAGCAGTTCTTC.

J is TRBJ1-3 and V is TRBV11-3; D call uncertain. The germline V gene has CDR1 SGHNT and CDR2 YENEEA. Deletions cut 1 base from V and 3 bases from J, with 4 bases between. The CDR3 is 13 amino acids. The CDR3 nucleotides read TGTGCCAGCAGCTTAGGGGTTGGAAACACCATATATTTT. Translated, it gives CASSLGVGNTIYF.

CDR3 in DNA: TGTGCCAGTAGTCGGTCCCAGGGACGGAGGACTGAAGCTTTCTTT. Translation: CASSRSQGRRTEAFF. This chain joins TRBV19 and TRBJ1-1, with a tentative D call TRBD1 (5 bases). CDR3 length: 15 residues. Trimming cost V 5 bases and J 5 bases, with 18 bases left between them. CDR1 and CDR2 (germline): LNHDA, SQIVND (reference sequence).

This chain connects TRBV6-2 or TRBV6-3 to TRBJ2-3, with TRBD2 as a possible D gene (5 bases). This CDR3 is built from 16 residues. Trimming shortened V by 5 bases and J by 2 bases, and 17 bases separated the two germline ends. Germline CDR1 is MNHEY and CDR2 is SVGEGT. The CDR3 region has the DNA TGTGCCAGCAGTAAACTAGTCACGGGAATCACAGATACGCAGTATTTT. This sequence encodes CASSKLVTGITDTQYF.

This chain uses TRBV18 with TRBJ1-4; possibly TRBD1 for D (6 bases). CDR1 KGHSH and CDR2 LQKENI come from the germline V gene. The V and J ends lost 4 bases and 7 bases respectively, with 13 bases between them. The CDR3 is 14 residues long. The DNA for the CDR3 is TGTGCCAGCTCACGGGGGCTCGGAAGTGAAAAACTGTTTTTT. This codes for CASSRGLGSEKLFF.

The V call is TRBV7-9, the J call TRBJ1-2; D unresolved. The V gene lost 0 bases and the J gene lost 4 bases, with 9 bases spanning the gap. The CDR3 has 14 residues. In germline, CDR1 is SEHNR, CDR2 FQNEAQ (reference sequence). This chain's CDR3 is CASSLAKGVYGYTF. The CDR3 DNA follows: TGTGCCAGCAGCTTAGCGAAGGGTGTCTATGGCTACACCTTC.

The CDR3 is CASSGDRANYGYTF. In DNA form, the CDR3 reads TGTGCCAGCAGTGGGGACAGGGCAAACTATGGCTACACCTTC. The chain is built from TRBV2 and TRBJ1-2, with 9 bases that match TRBD1. The J segment lost 2 bases and the V segment lost 4 bases, leaving 2 bases of the junction unmatched. This CDR3 has 14 amino acids. Germline V gives CDR1 SNHLY, CDR2 FYNNEI.

The CDR3 is CASSLVSAGGSTDTQYF. In nucleotides, the CDR3 is TGTGCCAGCAGCTTAGTCTCAGCGGGGGGGAGCACAGATACGCAGTATTTT. The chain carries TRBV7-9 and TRBJ2-3; TRBD2 aligns across 10 bases. Germline loops: CDR1 SEHNR, CDR2 FQNEAQ (reference sequence). V shed 1 base and J 0 bases; nucleotides not matched to a gene: 4. CDR3 size: 17 residues.

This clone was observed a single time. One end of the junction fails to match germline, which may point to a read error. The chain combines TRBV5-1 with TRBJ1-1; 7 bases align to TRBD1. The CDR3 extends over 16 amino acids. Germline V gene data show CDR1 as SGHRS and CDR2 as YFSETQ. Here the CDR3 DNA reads TGCGCCAGCTGCTTCGGACAGGTTGTTGGAGAAACTGAAGCTTTCTTT. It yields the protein CASCFGQVVGETEAFF.

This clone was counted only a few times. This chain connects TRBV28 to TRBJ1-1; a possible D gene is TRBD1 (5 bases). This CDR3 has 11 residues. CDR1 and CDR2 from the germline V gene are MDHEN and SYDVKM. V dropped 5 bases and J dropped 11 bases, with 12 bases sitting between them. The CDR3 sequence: CASSVTVKAFF. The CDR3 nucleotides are TGTGCCAGCAGTGTGACAGTAAAGGCTTTCTTT.

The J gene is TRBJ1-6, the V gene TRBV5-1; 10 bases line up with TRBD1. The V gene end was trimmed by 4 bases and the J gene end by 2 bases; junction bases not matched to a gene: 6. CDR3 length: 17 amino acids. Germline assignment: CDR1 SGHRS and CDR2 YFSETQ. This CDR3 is CASSLRQGAAYNSPLHF. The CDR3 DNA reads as TGCGCCAGCAGCCTTAGACAGGGGGCGGCCTATAATTCACCCCTCCACTTT.

The CDR3 coding sequence is TGTGCCAGCTCACCGGAACCAGATACGCAGTATTTT. Amino acids: CASSPEPDTQYF. This chain joins TRBV18 and TRBJ2-3; unclear D gene. Germline CDR1 reads KGHSH; CDR2 reads LQKENI. V was pared by 3 bases and J by 4 bases, with 5 bases between. The CDR3 runs 12 residues.